This is a list of T cell receptor beta chains from one sample in a study of shared clonotypes between healthy human individuals. This table comes from immunoSEQ multiplex PCR, and its TCRdb copy is limited to in-frame clones, with some not included. The repertoire holds 900,000 to 1,200,000 clones, with approximately 80% as singletons. The sequencing sample was made of memory CD4+ T cells from PBMCs. The receptors were sampled from a man younger than 35 in good health. Some clones in this sample may be carry-over from other donors' samples. Both conserved end residues are part of each CDR3. D genes are given only for firm matches. Some rows mark clone size as missing; the rest say once, few, many or name a class of expanded clone.

size: -; length: 13; V: TRBV5-1; J: TRBJ2-3; D: -; CDR3: CASSLEPRGGQYF; DNA: TGCGCCAGCAGCTTGGAGCCACGAGGTGGGCAGTATTTT
size: once; length: 14; V: TRBV15; J: TRBJ1-1; D: -; CDR3: CATSRAGGLTEAFF; DNA: TGTGCCACCAGCAGGGCGGGGGGGCTAACTGAAGCTTTCTTT
size: -; length: 18; V: TRBV18; J: TRBJ2-2; D: TRBD2; CDR3: CASSPGLAGGSNTGELFF; DNA: TGTGCCAGCTCACCGGGACTAGCGGGAGGTTCGAACACCGGGGAGCTGTTTTTT
size: -; length: 16; V: TRBV7-8; J: TRBJ2-7; D: -; CDR3: CASSQKAGLSSYEQYF; DNA: TGTGCCAGCAGCCAAAAAGCGGGCCTAAGCTCCTACGAGCAGTACTTC
size: -; length: 18; V: TRBV4-2; J: TRBJ1-2; D: -; CDR3: CASSQDPPGRPQNYGYTF; DNA: TGTGCCAGCAGCCAAGATCCCCCGGGACGGCCTCAAAACTATGGCTACACCTTC
size: -; length: 15; V: TRBV5-5; J: TRBJ1-2; D: -; CDR3: CASSLEQQSFYGYTF; DNA: TGTGCCAGCAGCTTGGAACAGCAATCCTTTTATGGCTACACCTTC
size: -; length: 15; V: TRBV5-1; J: TRBJ2-3; D: -; CDR3: CASSFSSLGGDTQYF; DNA: TGCGCCAGCAGCTTCTCAAGCCTGGGGGGAGATACGCAGTATTTT
size: -; length: 15; V: TRBV6-5; J: TRBJ2-4; D: TRBD1; CDR3: CARRRQGVAKNIQYF; DNA: TGTGCCAGACGGAGACAGGGGGTAGCCAAAAACATTCAGTACTTC
size: few; length: 13; V: TRBV30; J: TRBJ1-2; D: -; CDR3: CAWSVQRGGGYTF; DNA: TGTGCCTGGAGTGTACAGAGGGGAGGTGGCTACACCTTC
size: -; length: 16; V: TRBV4-3; J: TRBJ1-3; D: TRBD1; CDR3: CASSSVGTGGRNTIYF; DNA: TGCGCCAGCAGCTCAGTCGGGACAGGGGGTAGAAACACCATATATTTT
size: -; length: 17; V: TRBV30; J: TRBJ2-3; D: TRBD1; CDR3: CAWTTGGAQKGTDTQYF; DNA: TGTGCCTGGACAACAGGGGGCGCGCAGAAGGGGACAGATACGCAGTATTTT
size: -; length: 13; V: TRBV5-1; J: TRBJ2-5; D: -; CDR3: CASSPEGQETQYF; DNA: TGCGCCAGCAGCCCGGAGGGACAAGAGACCCAGTACTTC
size: few; length: 13; V: TRBV7-8; J: TRBJ1-1; D: -; CDR3: CASSQRDYSEAFF; DNA: TGTGCCAGCAGCCAACGGGACTATTCTGAAGCTTTCTTT
size: few; length: 14; V: TRBV10-3; J: TRBJ1-1; D: -; CDR3: CAISVAGEDTEAFF; DNA: TGTGCCATCAGTGTGGCAGGGGAAGACACTGAAGCTTTCTTT
size: -; length: 13; V: TRBV11-2; J: TRBJ2-2; D: -; CDR3: CASSATNTGELFF; DNA: TGTGCCAGCAGCGCTACAAACACCGGGGAGCTGTTTTTT
size: -; length: 16; V: TRBV11-3; J: TRBJ2-7; D: TRBD1; CDR3: CASSLGYGTGSPEQYF; DNA: TGTGCCAGCAGCTTAGGATACGGGACAGGATCCCCCGAGCAGTACTTC
size: -; length: 15; V: TRBV9; J: TRBJ2-7; D: -; CDR3: CASSVDAGRADEQYF; DNA: TGTGCCAGCAGCGTAGATGCAGGGCGGGCGGACGAGCAGTACTTC
size: -; length: 15; V: TRBV6-5; J: TRBJ2-2; D: TRBD2; CDR3: CASVKLAGRTGELFF; DNA: TGTGCCAGCGTTAAGCTAGCGGGTCGCACCGGGGAGCTGTTTTTT
size: -; length: 13; V: TRBV6-5; J: TRBJ1-1; D: -; CDR3: CASSYETNTEAFF; DNA: TGTGCCAGCAGTTATGAGACAAACACTGAAGCTTTCTTT
size: few; length: 13; V: TRBV13; J: TRBJ1-2; D: -; CDR3: CASSLVVTYGYTF; DNA: TGTGCCAGCAGCTTGGTAGTGACCTATGGCTACACCTTC
size: -; length: 13; V: TRBV9; J: TRBJ2-2; D: -; CDR3: CASSVGITGELFF; DNA: TGTGCCAGCAGCGTAGGGATTACTGGGGAGCTGTTTTTT
size: -; length: 15; V: TRBV10-3; J: TRBJ2-7; D: TRBD2; CDR3: CAIGLTSGRGDEQYF; DNA: TGTGCCATCGGCTTGACTAGCGGGAGAGGGGACGAGCAGTACTTC
size: -; length: 15; V: TRBV18; J: TRBJ1-1; D: TRBD1; CDR3: CASSPRGQRNTEAFF; DNA: TGTGCCAGCTCACCACGGGGACAGAGGAACACTGAAGCTTTCTTT
size: few; length: 14; V: TRBV10-3; J: TRBJ1-5; D: -; CDR3: CAISGAGGNQPQHF; DNA: TGTGCCATCAGTGGGGCCGGCGGCAATCAGCCCCAGCATTTT